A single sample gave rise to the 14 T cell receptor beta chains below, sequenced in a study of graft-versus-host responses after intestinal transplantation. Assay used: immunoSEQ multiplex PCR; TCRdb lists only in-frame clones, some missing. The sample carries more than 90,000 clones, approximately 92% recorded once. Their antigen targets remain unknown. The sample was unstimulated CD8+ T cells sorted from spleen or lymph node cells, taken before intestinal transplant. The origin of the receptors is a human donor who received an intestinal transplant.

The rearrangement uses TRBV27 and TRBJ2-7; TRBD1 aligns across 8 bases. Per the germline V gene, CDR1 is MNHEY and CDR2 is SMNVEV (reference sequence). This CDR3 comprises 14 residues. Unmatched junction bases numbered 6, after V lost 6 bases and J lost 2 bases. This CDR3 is CASRDRDRPYEQYF. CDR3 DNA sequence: TGTGCCAGCAGGGACAGGGATCGGCCCTACGAGCAGTACTTC.

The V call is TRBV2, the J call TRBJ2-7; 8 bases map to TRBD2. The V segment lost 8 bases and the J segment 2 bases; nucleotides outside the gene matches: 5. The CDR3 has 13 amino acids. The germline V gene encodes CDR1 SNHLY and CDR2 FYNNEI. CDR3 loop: CASCAGGPYEQYF. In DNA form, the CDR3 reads TGTGCCAGCTGTGCGGGGGGTCCCTACGAGCAGTACTTC.

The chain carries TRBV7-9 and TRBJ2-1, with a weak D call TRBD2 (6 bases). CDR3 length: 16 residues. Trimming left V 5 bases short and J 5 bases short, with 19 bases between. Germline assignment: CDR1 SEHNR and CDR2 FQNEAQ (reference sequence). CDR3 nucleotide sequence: TGTGCCAGCAGCAAGGAGGGGCTACGGTGGAACAATGAGCAGTTCTTC. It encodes CASSKEGLRWNNEQFF.

CDR3 DNA: TGTGCCAGCAGCCACAGGGATAGTGAAGCTTTCTTT. Translating it yields CASSHRDSEAFF. The rearrangement uses TRBV14 and TRBJ1-1, with a weak D call TRBD1 (5 bases). V was clipped by 3 bases and J by 7 bases, with 9 bases between them. Per germline, CDR1 SGHDN and CDR2 FVKESK. The CDR3 sequence is 12 residues long.

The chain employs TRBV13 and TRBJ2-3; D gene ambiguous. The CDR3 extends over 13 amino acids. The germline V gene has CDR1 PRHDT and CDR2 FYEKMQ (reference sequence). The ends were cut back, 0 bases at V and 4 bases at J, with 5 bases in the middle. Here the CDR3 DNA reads TGTGCCAGCAGCTTAGGGGCCCCAGATACGCAGTATTTT. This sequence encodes CASSLGAPDTQYF.

The CDR3 is CASSGGGGWETQYF. For the CDR3, the DNA is TGTGCCAGCAGCGGCGGGGGGGGTTGGGAGACCCAGTACTTC. This rearrangement joins TRBV9 to TRBJ2-5, with 9 nucleotides matching TRBD2. The CDR3 has 14 amino acids. Losses at the gene ends were 3 bases for V and 5 bases for J; bases not matched to a gene: 5. The germline gives CDR1 SGDLS, CDR2 YYNGEE.

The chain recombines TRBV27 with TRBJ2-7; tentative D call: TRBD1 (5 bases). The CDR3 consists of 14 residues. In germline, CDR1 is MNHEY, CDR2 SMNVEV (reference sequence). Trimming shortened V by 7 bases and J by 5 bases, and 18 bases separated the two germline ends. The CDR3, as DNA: TGTGCCAGCACCCAAGGCGGCAGGGTCCACGAGCAGTACTTC. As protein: CASTQGGRVHEQYF.

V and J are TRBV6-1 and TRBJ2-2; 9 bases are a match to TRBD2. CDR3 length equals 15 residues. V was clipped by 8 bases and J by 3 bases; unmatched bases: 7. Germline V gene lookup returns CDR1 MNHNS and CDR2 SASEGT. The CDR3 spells CASLPSGTYTGELFF. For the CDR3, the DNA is TGTGCCAGCTTGCCTAGCGGGACCTACACCGGGGAGCTGTTTTTT.

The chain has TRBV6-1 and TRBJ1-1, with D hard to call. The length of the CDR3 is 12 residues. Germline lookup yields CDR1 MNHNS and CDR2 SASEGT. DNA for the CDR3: TGTGCAGGGCGGGAGAGGAACACTGAAGCTTTCTTT. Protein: CAGRERNTEAFF.

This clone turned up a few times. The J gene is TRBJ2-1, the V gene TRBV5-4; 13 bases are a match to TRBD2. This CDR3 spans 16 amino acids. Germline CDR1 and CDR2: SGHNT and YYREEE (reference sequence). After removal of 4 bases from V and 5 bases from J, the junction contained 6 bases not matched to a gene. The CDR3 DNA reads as TGTGCCAGCAGCCCAACTAGCGGGGGGGAAGACAATGAGCAGTTCTTC. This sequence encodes CASSPTSGGEDNEQFF.

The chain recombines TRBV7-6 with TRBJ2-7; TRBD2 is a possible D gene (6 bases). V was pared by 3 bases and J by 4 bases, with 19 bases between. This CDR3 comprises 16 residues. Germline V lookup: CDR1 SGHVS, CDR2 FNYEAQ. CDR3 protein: CASSFPGTAEGYEQYF. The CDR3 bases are TGTGCCAGCAGCTTCCCCGGGACTGCCGAGGGATACGAGCAGTACTTC.

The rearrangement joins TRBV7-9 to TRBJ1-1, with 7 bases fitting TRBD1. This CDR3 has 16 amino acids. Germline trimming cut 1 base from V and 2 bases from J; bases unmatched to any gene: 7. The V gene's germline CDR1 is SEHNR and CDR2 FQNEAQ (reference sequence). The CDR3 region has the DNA TGTGCCAGCAGCTTAGGTCTGGACAGGCGTAACACTGAAGCTTTCTTT. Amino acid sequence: CASSLGLDRRNTEAFF.

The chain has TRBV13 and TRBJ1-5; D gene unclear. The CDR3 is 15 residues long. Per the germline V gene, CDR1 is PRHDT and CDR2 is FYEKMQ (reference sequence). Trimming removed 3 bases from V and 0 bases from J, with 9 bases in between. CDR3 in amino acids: CASSLGQNSNQPQHF. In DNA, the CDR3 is TGTGCCAGCAGCTTGGGCCAAAATAGCAATCAGCCCCAGCATTTT.

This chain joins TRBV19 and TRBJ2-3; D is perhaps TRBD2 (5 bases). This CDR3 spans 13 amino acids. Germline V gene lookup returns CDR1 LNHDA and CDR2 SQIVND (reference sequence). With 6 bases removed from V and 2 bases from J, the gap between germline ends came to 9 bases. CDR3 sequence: CASRVGNTDTQYF. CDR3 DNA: TGTGCCAGTAGGGTCGGGAACACAGATACGCAGTATTTT.